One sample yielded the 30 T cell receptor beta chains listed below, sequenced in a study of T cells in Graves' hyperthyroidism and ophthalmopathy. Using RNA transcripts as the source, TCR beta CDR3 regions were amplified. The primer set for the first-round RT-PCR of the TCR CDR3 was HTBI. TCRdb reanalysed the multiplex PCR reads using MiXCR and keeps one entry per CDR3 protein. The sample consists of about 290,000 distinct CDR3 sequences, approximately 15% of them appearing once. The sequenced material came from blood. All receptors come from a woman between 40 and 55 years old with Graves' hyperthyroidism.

For the CDR3, the DNA is TGTGCCATCAGTGATTGGGCCCACCGAGAGAAGGAAAAACTGTTTTTT. Amino acid sequence: CAISDWAHREKEKLFF. The V and J genes are TRBV10-3 and TRBJ1-4, with D unresolved. The length of the CDR3 is 16 residues. Trimming stripped 3 bases from V and 8 bases from J, with 19 bases between. Per the germline V gene, CDR1 is ENHRY and CDR2 is SYGVKD.

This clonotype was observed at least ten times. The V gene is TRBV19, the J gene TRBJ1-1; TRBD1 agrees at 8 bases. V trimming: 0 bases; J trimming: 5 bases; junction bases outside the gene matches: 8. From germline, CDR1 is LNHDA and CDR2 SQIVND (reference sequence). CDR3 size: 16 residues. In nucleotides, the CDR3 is TGTGCCAGTAGTATAGATCCCCGGACAGGGAGGACTGAAGCTTTCTTT. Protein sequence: CASSIDPRTGRTEAFF.

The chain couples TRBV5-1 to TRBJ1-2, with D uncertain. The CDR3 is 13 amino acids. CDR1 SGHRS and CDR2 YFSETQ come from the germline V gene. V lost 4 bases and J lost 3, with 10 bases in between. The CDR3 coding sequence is TGCGCCAGCAGCAGTGACATCCACTATGGCTACACCTTC. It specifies CASSSDIHYGYTF. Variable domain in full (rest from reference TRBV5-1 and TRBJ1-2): KAGVTQTPRYLIKTRGQQVTLSCSPISGHRSVSWYQQTPGQGLQFLFEYFSETQRNKGNFPGRFSGRQFSNSRSEMNVSTLELGDSALYLCASSSDIHYGYTFGSGTRLTVV.

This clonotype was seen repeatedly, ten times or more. The CDR3 DNA is TGTGCCAGCAGTTTAGCGAGACTGGACAGGGCTAACTATGGCTACACCTTC. The encoded protein is CASSLARLDRANYGYTF. The V and J genes are TRBV12-3 or TRBV12-4 and TRBJ1-2; 8 bases are shared with TRBD1. The CDR3 sequence is 17 residues long. With V trimmed by 0 bases and J by 0 bases, 6 bases remained unmatched.

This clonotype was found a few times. The CDR3: CASGLTSTDTQYF. CDR3 nucleotide sequence: TGTGCCAGCGGACTTACTAGCACAGATACGCAGTATTTT. This chain connects TRBV9 to TRBJ2-3, with D possibly matching TRBD2 (5 bases). Trimming took 7 bases from V and 0 from J, leaving 9 bases between them. Germline CDR1 reads SGDLS; CDR2 reads YYNGEE. The CDR3 is 13 residues long.

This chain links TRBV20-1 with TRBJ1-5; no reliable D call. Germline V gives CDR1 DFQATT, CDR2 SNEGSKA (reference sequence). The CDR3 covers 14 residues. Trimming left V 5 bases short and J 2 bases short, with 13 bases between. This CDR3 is CSASSGRGNQPQHF. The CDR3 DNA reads TGCAGTGCTTCCAGTGGGAGAGGCAATCAGCCCCAGCATTTT.

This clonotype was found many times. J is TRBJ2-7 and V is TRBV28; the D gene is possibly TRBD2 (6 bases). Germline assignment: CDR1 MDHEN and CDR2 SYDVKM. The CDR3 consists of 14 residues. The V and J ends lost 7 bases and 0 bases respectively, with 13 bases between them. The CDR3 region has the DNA TGTGCCAGCAACCCCGGGACTGACTCCTACGAGCAGTACTTC. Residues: CASNPGTDSYEQYF.

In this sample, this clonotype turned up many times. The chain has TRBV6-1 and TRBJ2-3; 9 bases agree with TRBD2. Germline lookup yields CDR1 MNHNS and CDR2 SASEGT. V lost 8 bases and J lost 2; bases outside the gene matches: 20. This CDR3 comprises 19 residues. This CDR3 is CASRAGGELILLTTDTQYF. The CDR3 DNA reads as TGTGCCAGCCGTGCGGGAGGGGAATTGATCCTCTTAACCACAGATACGCAGTATTTT.

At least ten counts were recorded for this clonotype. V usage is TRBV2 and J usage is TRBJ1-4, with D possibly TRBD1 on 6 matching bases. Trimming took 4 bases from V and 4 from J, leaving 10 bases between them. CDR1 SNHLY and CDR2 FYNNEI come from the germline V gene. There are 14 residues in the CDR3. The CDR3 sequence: CASSGTAHNEKLFF. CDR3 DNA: TGTGCCAGCAGTGGGACAGCCCATAATGAAAAACTGTTTTTT.

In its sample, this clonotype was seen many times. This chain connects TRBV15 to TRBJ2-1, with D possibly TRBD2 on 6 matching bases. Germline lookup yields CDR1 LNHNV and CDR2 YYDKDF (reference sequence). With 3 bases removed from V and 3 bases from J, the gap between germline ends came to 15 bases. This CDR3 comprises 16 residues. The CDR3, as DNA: TGTGCCACCAGCAGCGGTAAGGACTACTACTACAATGAGCAGTTCTTC. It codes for CATSSGKDYYYNEQFF. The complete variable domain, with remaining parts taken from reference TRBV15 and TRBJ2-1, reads DAMVIQNPRYQVTQFGKPVTLSCSQTLNHNVMYWYQQKSSQAPKLLFHYYDKDFNNEADTPDNFQSRRPNTSFCFLDIRSPGLGDTAMYLCATSSGKDYYYNEQFFGPGTRLTVL.

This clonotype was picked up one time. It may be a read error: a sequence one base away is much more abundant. The CDR3 reads CARSLNRDEQYF. CDR3 DNA sequence: TGTGCCAGATCACTAAACAGGGACGAGCAGTACTTC. V usage is TRBV18 and J usage is TRBJ2-7; a weak D match, TRBD1 (6 bases). The CDR3 contains 12 residues. Per germline, CDR1 KGHSH and CDR2 LQKENI.

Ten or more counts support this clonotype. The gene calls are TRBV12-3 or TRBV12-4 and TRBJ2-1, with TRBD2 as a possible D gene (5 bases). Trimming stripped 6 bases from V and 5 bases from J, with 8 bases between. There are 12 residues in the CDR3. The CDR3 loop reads CASRRVHNEQFF. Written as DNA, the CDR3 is TGTGCCAGCAGGAGGGTCCACAATGAGCAGTTCTTC.

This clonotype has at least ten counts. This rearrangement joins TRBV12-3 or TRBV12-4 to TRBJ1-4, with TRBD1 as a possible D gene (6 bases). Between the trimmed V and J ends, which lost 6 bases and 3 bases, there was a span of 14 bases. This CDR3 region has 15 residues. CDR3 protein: CASRVRGWANEKLFF. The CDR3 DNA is TGTGCCAGCAGAGTTAGGGGGTGGGCTAATGAAAAACTGTTTTTT.

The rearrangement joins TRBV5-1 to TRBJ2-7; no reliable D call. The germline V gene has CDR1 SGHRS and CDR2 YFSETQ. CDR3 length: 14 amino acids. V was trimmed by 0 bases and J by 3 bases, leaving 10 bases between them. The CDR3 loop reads CASSLEGGLYEQYF. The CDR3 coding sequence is TGCGCCAGCAGCTTGGAGGGCGGCCTCTACGAGCAGTACTTC.

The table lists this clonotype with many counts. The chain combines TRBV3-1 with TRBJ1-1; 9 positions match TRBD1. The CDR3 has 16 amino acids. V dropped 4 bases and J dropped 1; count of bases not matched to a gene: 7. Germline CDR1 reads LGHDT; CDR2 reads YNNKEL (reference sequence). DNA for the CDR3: TGTGCCAGCAGCCGAGACAGGGGGGAAGGGAACACTGAAGCTTTCTTT. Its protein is CASSRDRGEGNTEAFF.

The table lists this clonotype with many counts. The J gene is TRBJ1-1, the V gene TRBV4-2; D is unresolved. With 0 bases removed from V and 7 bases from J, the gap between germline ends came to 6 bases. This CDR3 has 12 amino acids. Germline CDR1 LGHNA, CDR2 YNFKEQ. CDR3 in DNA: TGTGCCAGCAGCCAAGATGCGAGTGAAGCTTTCTTT. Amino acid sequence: CASSQDASEAFF.

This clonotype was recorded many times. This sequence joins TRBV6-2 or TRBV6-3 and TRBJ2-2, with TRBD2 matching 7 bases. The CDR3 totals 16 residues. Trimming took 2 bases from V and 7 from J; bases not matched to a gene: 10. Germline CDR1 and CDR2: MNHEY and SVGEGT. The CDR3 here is CASSYGGSPRGGELFF. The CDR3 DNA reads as TGTGCCAGCAGTTACGGCGGGAGCCCCCGCGGCGGGGAGCTGTTTTTT.

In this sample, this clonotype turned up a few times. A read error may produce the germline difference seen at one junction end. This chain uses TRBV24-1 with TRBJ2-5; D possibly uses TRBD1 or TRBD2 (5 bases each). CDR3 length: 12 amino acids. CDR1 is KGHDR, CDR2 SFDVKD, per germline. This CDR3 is CATSDPGQGLHF. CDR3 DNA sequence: TGTGCCACCAGTGACCCGGGGCAGGGTTTGCACTTC.

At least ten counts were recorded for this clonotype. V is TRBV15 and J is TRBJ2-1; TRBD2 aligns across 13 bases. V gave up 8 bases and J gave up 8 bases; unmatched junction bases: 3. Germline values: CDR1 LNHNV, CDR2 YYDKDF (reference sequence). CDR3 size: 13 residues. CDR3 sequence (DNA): TGTGCCACCGGACTAGCGGGAGCGCATGAGCAGTTCTTC. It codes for CATGLAGAHEQFF.

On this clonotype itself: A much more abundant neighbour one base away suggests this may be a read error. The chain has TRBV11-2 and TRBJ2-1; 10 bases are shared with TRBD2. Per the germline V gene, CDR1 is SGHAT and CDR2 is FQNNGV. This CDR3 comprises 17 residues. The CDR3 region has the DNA TGTGCCAGCAGCTCATCCGGGACTAGCGCATCCTACAATGAGCCGTTCTTC. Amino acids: CASSSSGTSASYNEPFF. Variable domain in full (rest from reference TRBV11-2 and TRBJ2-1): EAGVAQSPRYKIIEKRQSVAFWCNPISGHATLYWYQQILGQGPKLLIQFQNNGVVDDSQLPKDRFSAERLKGVDSTLKIQPAKLEDSAVYLCASSSSGTSASYNEPFFGPGTRLTVL.

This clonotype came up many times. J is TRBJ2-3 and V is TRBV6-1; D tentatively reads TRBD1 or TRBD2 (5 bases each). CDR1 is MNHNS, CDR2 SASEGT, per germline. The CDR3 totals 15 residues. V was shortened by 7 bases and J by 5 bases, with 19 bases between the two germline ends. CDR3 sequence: CASKEVEAGGDTQYF. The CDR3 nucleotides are TGTGCCAGCAAGGAAGTGGAGGCTGGGGGAGATACGCAGTATTTT.

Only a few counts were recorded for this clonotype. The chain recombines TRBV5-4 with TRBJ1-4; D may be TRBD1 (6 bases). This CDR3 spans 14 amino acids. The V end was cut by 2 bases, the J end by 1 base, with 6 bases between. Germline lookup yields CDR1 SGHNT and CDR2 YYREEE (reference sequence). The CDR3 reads CASSLGGTNEKLFF. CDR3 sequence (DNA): TGTGCCAGCAGCTTAGGGGGAACTAATGAAAAACTGTTTTTT.

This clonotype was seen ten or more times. The CDR3 nucleotides read TGTGCCAGCTCAACAGGGACAGGCTATGGCTACACCTTC. It yields the protein CASSTGTGYGYTF. The chain is built from TRBV18 and TRBJ1-2; TRBD1 aligns across 8 bases. Per the germline V gene, CDR1 is KGHSH and CDR2 is LQKENI. V was pared by 5 bases and J by 4 bases, with 3 bases of the junction left unmatched. The CDR3 is 13 amino acids.

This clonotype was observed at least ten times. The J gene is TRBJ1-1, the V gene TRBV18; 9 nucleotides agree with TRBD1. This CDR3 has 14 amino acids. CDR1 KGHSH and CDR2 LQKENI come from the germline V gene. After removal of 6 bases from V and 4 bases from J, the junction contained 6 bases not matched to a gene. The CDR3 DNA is TGTGCCAGCTCTCAACAGGGGGCGAGCACTGAAGCTTTCTTT. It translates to CASSQQGASTEAFF.

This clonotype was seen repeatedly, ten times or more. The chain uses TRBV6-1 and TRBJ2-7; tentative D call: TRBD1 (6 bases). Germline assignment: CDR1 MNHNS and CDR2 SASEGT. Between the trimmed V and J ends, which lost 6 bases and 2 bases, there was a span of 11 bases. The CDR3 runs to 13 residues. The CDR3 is CASRGTLTYEQYF. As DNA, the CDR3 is TGTGCCAGCAGGGGGACACTAACCTACGAGCAGTACTTC.

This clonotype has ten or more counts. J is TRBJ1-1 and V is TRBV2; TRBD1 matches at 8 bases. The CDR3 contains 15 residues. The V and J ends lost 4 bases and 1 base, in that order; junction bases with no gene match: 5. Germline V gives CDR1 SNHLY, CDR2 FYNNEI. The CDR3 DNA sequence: TGTGCCAGCAGTGGAGCCGGGACAGGGAACACTGAAGCTTTCTTT. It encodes CASSGAGTGNTEAFF.

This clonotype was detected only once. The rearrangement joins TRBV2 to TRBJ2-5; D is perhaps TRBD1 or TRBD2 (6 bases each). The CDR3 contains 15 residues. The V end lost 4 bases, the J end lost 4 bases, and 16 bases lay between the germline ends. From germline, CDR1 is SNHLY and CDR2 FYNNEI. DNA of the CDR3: TGTGCCAGCAGTGCGGATCGGGGGCTAGGAGAGACCCAGTACTTC. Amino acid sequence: CASSADRGLGETQYF.

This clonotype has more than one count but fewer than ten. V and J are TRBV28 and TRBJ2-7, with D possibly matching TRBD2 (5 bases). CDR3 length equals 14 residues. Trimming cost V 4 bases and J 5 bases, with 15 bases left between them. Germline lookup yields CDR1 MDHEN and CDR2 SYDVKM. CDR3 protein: CASSSGGRTNEQYF. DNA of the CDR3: TGTGCCAGCAGTTCGGGCGGGCGCACGAACGAGCAGTACTTC.

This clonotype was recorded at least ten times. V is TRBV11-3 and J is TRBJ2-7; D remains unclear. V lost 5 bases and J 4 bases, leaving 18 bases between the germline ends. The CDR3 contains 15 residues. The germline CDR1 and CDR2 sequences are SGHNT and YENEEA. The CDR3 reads CASSQAPTDFYEQYF. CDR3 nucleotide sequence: TGTGCCAGCAGCCAAGCCCCGACGGATTTTTACGAGCAGTACTTC. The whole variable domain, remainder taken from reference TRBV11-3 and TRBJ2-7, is EAGVVQSPRYKIIEKKQPVAFWCNPISGHNTLYWYLQNLGQGPELLIRYENEEAVDDSQLPKDRFSAERLKGVDSTLKIQPAELGDSAVYLCASSQAPTDFYEQYFGPGTRLTVT.

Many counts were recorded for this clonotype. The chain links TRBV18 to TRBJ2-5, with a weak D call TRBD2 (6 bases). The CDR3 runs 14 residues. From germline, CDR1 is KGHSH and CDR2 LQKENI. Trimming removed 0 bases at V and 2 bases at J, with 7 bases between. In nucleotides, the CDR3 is TGTGCCAGCTCACCACCCGGGACTCAAGAGACCCAGTACTTC. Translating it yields CASSPPGTQETQYF.